This T cell receptor beta chain originates from a study of blood T cell repertoires in COVID-19. Study-wide background: The samples span acute and convalescent COVID-19 from the United States, Italy and Spain.

Original processing methods: By means of reference gene primer amplification, nucleated cell counts were estimated. This table comes from immunoSEQ multiplex PCR, and its TCRdb copy is limited to in-frame clones, with some not included. The V and J calls and clone size were taken over from that table, and D and trimming were inferred from the DNA. The sample lists around 100,000 clones; roughly 76% were seen once. Germline V gene lookup returns CDR1 SQVTM and CDR2 ANQGSEA. This CDR3 spans 14 amino acids. Trimming took 5 bases from V and 2 from J, leaving 13 bases between them. Seattle patients were enrolled during active infection and followed longitudinally.

Specimen: peripheral blood. This receptor was obtained from an elderly man with COVID-19, enrolled during active disease. The gene calls are TRBV29-1 and TRBJ1-5, with a weak D call TRBD1 (6 bases). CDR3 sequence reads: CSVQQGWGNQPQHF. CDR3 DNA: TGCAGCGTTCAACAGGGATGGGGCAATCAGCCCCAGCATTTT.